The sample holds a few counts of the clone carrying this TCR beta chain. Antigen specificity is unknown. These data come from a study of beta chain features in type 1 diabetes. General study results and limits: All four CD4+ subsets from Type 1 diabetes patients carried moderately but significantly shorter TCRB CDR3s. Insertions were fewer and deletions more numerous at VDJ junctions in type 1 diabetes patients. With patients and controls alike, PCR might favor shorter templates to an equal degree.

Sorting that relied on CD45RO/CCR7/CD25/CD127/CD95/CD27 yielded CD4+ naive, central memory, regulatory and stem cell-like memory cells. V shed 3 bases and J shed 0 bases, with 12 bases lying between them. The CDR3 runs to 14 residues. The germline V gene has CDR1 SQVTM and CDR2 ANQGSEA. What was sequenced were expressed TCRB transcripts, since all of the isolated RNA had been reverse transcribed. Here immunoSEQ multiplex PCR was the method, and the copy in TCRdb shows in-frame clones only, minus some. The sample has approximately 100,000 clones; 25% to 35% are singletons. The sample consisted of central memory CD4+ T cells from blood. This clonotype was obtained from a young woman with type 1 diabetes. The chain links TRBV29-1 to TRBJ2-7; no definite D call. In nucleotides, the CDR3 is TGCAGCGTTGAGGAGAGTAAGTACTCCTACGAGCAGTACTTC. This sequence encodes CSVEESKYSYEQYF.